This note documents a single T cell receptor beta chain sequence. The antigen this receptor binds is unknown. Base qualities are not recorded, but no much larger clone differs from it by a single base. The PTCy-treated patients were enrolled in a prospective multi-institutional clinical trial. Peripheral blood and bone marrow mononuclear cells were isolated by Ficoll-Hypaque density centrifugation and cryopreserved. This entry belongs to a study of T cells after posttransplantation cyclophosphamide (dated by TCRdb to about 2016). Broadly, across the study: Using TRB sequencing, the study followed how the T cell repertoire reconstituted after myeloablative bone marrow transplantation in which posttransplantation cyclophosphamide served as GVHD prophylaxis. Public TRB sequences were checked against a database of over 3,000 sequences associated with responses to pathogens, tumor antigens, self-antigens and alloantigens. In 3 patients, up to roughly 3 additional blood samples taken between 2 and 5.2 years after transplant also underwent TRB sequencing, as did pretransplant blood from a handful of patients. TRB sequencing was performed on blood from all 35 or so PTCy patients with 1-year posttransplant specimens. Antigen receptor sequencing covered samples from some 36 PTCy-treated patients and fewer than 20 of their related bone marrow donors. Because TRA and TRB clonality correlated tightly in 9 samples, the subsequent TCR analyses were limited to TRB only.

TRB sequencing was run on genomic DNA with either the immunoSEQ assay at survey resolution or the hsTCRB kit. The authors' pipeline ran thus. The immunoSEQ software handled the initial read processing, while the LymphoSeq R package was used for the repertoire analyses. Clonality was computed as 1 minus normalized Shannon entropy; Gini coefficient was also calculated for each TRB dataset. To infer phenotypes in unsorted samples, TRB sequences from sorted subsets of the recipient or donor were mapped onto the unsorted samples of the same recipient. This is the immuneACCESS table as TCRdb keeps it, with only in-frame sequences that have V and J called. A part of the clones is gone; compared with another copy, unresolved V genes explain less than half, and the rest is unexplained. From that table come the V and J calls and clone size; the DNA was used to work out D and trimming. In all, the sample holds about 32,000 clones, and about 90% of those were seen once. The ten largest clones represent 15% of the sample.

Beyond this particular receptor, the publication reports: Across under 50 patients, recipient CMV seropositivity and CMV reactivation were highly associated with TRB clonality; PTCy diversity was similar to CNI/methotrexate controls. The TRB repertoires of T cells infiltrating skin or the GI tract showed only limited overlap with the TRB repertoires found in blood. Donor-recipient similarity was low at 1-2 months but increased during the first year, and donor CD8+ memory clones often dominated later blood repertoires.

The source material was PBMCs. This receptor was taken from a woman in her forties with a blood cancer, CMV-positive, and with a related stem cell donor.

The CDR3 is CAARGGPWETGELFF. The nucleotide sequence reads TGTGCCGCGAGGGGGGGCCCTTGGGAGACCGGGGAGCTGTTTTTT. Recombination linked TRBV6-1 to TRBJ2-2, and the D gene may be TRBD2, 7 bases matching. V is reduced by 11 bases and J by 5 bases, leaving a spacing of 21 bases between them. Sequences MNHNS (CDR1) and SASEGT (CDR2) are obtained from the germline V gene. The CDR3 goes from the cysteine to the phenylalanine over 15 residues. Only CDR3 DNA is held: 45 bases, read in frame from base 1.